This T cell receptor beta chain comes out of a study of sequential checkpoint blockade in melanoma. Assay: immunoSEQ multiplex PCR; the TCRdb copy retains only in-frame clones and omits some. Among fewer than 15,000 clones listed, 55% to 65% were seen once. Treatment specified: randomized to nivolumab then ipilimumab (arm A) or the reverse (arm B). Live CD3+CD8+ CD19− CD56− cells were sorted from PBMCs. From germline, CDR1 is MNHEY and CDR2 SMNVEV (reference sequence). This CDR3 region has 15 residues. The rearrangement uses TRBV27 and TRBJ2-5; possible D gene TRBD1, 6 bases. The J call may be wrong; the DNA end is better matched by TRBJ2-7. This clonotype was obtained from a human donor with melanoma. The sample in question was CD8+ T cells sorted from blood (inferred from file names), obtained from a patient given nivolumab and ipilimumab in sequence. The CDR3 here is CASSSLGGPSYEQYF. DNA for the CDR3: TGTGCCAGCAGTTCCTTAGGGGGACCGTCCTACGAGCAGTACTTC.